A selection of T cell receptor beta chains follows, all from one sample in a study of shared clonotypes between healthy human individuals. Measured with immunoSEQ multiplex PCR; TCRdb has only the in-frame clones, and not every one. The sample lists hundreds of thousands of clones, about 97% occurring once. Input material: naive CD8+ T cells sorted from blood. Every receptor here comes from a man aged 25-45 years in good health. The conserved cysteine and the conserved F or W are not part of the CDR3 here. The order of the fields is clone size, V gene, J gene, CDR3 protein. A row's size may be missing; if present it is once, few, many or a size class.

clone size: NA
V gene: TRBV7-3
J gene: TRBJ2-7
CDR3 protein: ASSERGGEQY

clone size: NA
V gene: TRBV27
J gene: TRBJ2-5
CDR3 protein: ASSLRGYQETQY

clone size: once
V gene: TRBV7-9
J gene: TRBJ1-1
CDR3 protein: ASSPKAGKSTEAF

clone size: NA
V gene: TRBV7-9
J gene: TRBJ2-7
CDR3 protein: ASSLETGGYEQY

clone size: NA
V gene: TRBV6-5
J gene: TRBJ2-3
CDR3 protein: ASSTRDTSTDTQY

clone size: NA
V gene: TRBV28
J gene: TRBJ2-2
CDR3 protein: ASSLYRGLVGELF

clone size: NA
V gene: TRBV29-1
J gene: TRBJ2-1
CDR3 protein: SVVGQAIEQF

clone size: NA
V gene: TRBV27
J gene: TRBJ1-5
CDR3 protein: ASSPTGIQGQPQH

clone size: NA
V gene: TRBV18
J gene: TRBJ2-7
CDR3 protein: ASSPPGTGFNEQY

clone size: NA
V gene: TRBV27
J gene: TRBJ2-7
CDR3 protein: ASSLVSGLASYEQY

clone size: once
V gene: TRBV10-2
J gene: TRBJ2-7
CDR3 protein: ASSDRAYEQY

clone size: NA
V gene: TRBV29-1
J gene: TRBJ2-5
CDR3 protein: SARLAGGSETQY

clone size: NA
V gene: TRBV7-9
J gene: TRBJ2-7
CDR3 protein: ASSTRGGQGAREQY

clone size: NA
V gene: TRBV4-1
J gene: TRBJ2-3
CDR3 protein: ASSQERFGLAGEGTDTQY

clone size: NA
V gene: TRBV5-4
J gene: TRBJ2-3
CDR3 protein: ASSAHGWRDTDTQY

clone size: NA
V gene: TRBV11-3
J gene: TRBJ2-7
CDR3 protein: ASSFDTTGTDYEQY

clone size: NA
V gene: TRBV7-9
J gene: TRBJ2-7
CDR3 protein: ASSLGSLSAVAGDEQY

clone size: NA
V gene: TRBV29-1
J gene: TRBJ2-1
CDR3 protein: SVCEGEPDEQF

clone size: once
V gene: TRBV7-8
J gene: TRBJ2-2
CDR3 protein: ASSYRGNTGELF

clone size: NA
V gene: TRBV27
J gene: TRBJ2-7
CDR3 protein: ASSRGYEQY

clone size: NA
V gene: TRBV11-2
J gene: TRBJ2-1
CDR3 protein: ASTTYRVNEQF

clone size: NA
V gene: TRBV30
J gene: TRBJ2-7
CDR3 protein: AWSTSDSSEQY

clone size: NA
V gene: TRBV19
J gene: TRBJ2-5
CDR3 protein: ASSMGGSVETQY

clone size: NA
V gene: TRBV7-2
J gene: TRBJ1-5
CDR3 protein: ASSFDRGPPFYQPQH

clone size: NA
V gene: TRBV5-6
J gene: TRBJ2-1
CDR3 protein: ASSSTDRVHEQF

clone size: NA
V gene: TRBV27
J gene: TRBJ1-5
CDR3 protein: ASGQTQPQH

clone size: NA
V gene: TRBV4-3
J gene: TRBJ2-1
CDR3 protein: ASSQDPSGNEQF

clone size: NA
V gene: TRBV28
J gene: TRBJ2-2
CDR3 protein: ASSWGPGELF

clone size: NA
V gene: TRBV9
J gene: TRBJ2-2
CDR3 protein: ASSRDSPTGELF

clone size: NA
V gene: TRBV19
J gene: TRBJ2-7
CDR3 protein: ASSIVSSPENEQY

clone size: NA
V gene: TRBV27
J gene: TRBJ2-7
CDR3 protein: ASSLYSTGRDEQY

clone size: NA
V gene: TRBV30
J gene: TRBJ1-1
CDR3 protein: AWSVGQNTEAF

clone size: few
V gene: TRBV2
J gene: TRBJ2-1
CDR3 protein: ASSEPGQGLLEQF

clone size: NA
V gene: TRBV29-1
J gene: TRBJ2-1
CDR3 protein: SVEGPFGSSYNEQF

clone size: NA
V gene: TRBV11-2
J gene: TRBJ2-7
CDR3 protein: ASSHSQGRSYEQY

clone size: once
V gene: TRBV7-9
J gene: TRBJ2-2
CDR3 protein: ASDGQYTGELF